This T cell receptor (beta chain) was sequenced during a study of blood T cell repertoires in COVID-19. Libraries were prepared by immunoSEQ multiplex PCR; TCRdb keeps only in-frame clonotypes and omits some of them. This table holds tens of thousands of clones, approximately 80% found once. This clone has just a few counts. The ends lost 0 bases at V and 8 bases at J; junction bases unmatched: 9. Germline CDR1 is MGHRA and CDR2 is YSYEKL. This CDR3 has 16 amino acids. This chain connects TRBV4-1 to TRBJ1-4, with 7 bases identical to TRBD1. Sequencing was performed on peripheral blood. This clonotype originated in a man aged 55-75 years with acute or convalescent COVID-19. CDR3 in DNA: TGCGCCAGCAGCCAAGATTCGCGAGGGGGCAAGGAAAAACTGTTTTTT. Its protein is CASSQDSRGGKEKLFF.